These 28 T cell receptor beta chains share one sample of origin, sequenced in a study of T cell responses to AZD1222 COVID-19 vaccine. Here immunoSEQ multiplex PCR was the method, and the copy in TCRdb shows in-frame clones only, minus some. The sample lists some 120,000 clones, 90% seen once, with around 7.2% in the top ten. The specimen comprised peripheral blood, sampled on day 0 of AZD1222 vaccination. These receptors came from an adult in good health.

The chain has TRBV2 and TRBJ1-1; TRBD1 matches at 8 bases. The CDR3 is 13 amino acids. Germline V gene sequence: CDR1 SNHLY, CDR2 FYNNEI. Losses at the gene ends were 6 bases for V and 6 bases for J; bases not matched to a gene: 6. The chain's CDR3 is CASRNDRGAEAFF. CDR3 bases: TGTGCCAGCAGAAACGACAGGGGCGCTGAAGCTTTCTTT.

The CDR3 spells CASSHSPGLDTQYF. The CDR3 DNA sequence: TGCGCCAGCAGTCACTCCCCAGGGTTAGATACGCAGTATTTT. The V call is TRBV5-1, the J call TRBJ2-3; possible D gene TRBD1, 5 bases. Trimming removed 5 bases at V and 5 bases at J, with 15 bases between. Germline CDR1 reads SGHRS; CDR2 reads YFSETQ. The CDR3 sequence is 14 residues long. Full variable domain (missing parts from reference TRBV5-1 and TRBJ2-3): KAGVTQTPRYLIKTRGQQVTLSCSPISGHRSVSWYQQTPGQGLQFLFEYFSETQRNKGNFPGRFSGRQFSNSRSEMNVSTLELGDSALYLCASSHSPGLDTQYFGPGTRLTVL.

This chain links TRBV27 with TRBJ1-2; 7 bases fit TRBD1. The V gene's germline CDR1 is MNHEY and CDR2 SMNVEV (reference sequence). V was clipped by 4 bases and J by 0 bases; unmatched bases: 5. There are 15 residues in the CDR3. The CDR3 coding sequence is TGTGCCAGCAGTTCTTCCGGGACAGCTAACTATGGCTACACCTTC. Protein product: CASSSSGTANYGYTF.

The CDR3 sequence: CASSLDRSGTRYEQYF. For the CDR3, the DNA is TGTGCCAGCAGCTTAGATCGGTCAGGAACTCGCTACGAGCAGTACTTC. The genes are TRBV11-2 and TRBJ2-7; D unclear. CDR1 and CDR2 from the germline V gene are SGHAT and FQNNGV. The germline V and J ends were trimmed by 0 bases and 3 bases, with 15 bases remaining between them. CDR3 size: 16 residues.

This clone has only one observation. The gene calls are TRBV28 and TRBJ1-5; perhaps TRBD1 as D (5 bases). The CDR3 length is 13 residues. V lost 5 bases, J lost 6 bases, and 11 bases lay in between. Germline V lookup: CDR1 MDHEN, CDR2 SYDVKM. The CDR3, as DNA: TGTGCCAGCAGTCCCGCCCAGGGTCAGCCCCAGCATTTT. Protein: CASSPAQGQPQHF.

This clone was observed a handful of times. This sequence joins TRBV19 and TRBJ1-1; 8 nucleotides match TRBD1. V was clipped by 3 bases and J by 3 bases; unmatched bases: 9. CDR1 LNHDA and CDR2 SQIVND come from the germline V gene (reference sequence). The length of the CDR3 is 16 residues. CDR3: CASSIGQGRSDTEAFF. The CDR3 DNA follows: TGTGCCAGTAGTATCGGACAGGGACGAAGCGACACTGAAGCTTTCTTT. The full variable domain, with the rest looked up from reference TRBV19 and TRBJ1-1, is DGGITQSPKYLFRKEGQNVTLSCEQNLNHDAMYWYRQDPGQGLRLIYYSQIVNDFQKGDIAEGYSVSREKKESFPLTVTSAQKNPTAFYLCASSIGQGRSDTEAFFGQGTRLTVV.

The rearrangement uses TRBV21-1 and TRBJ1-5. TRBV21-1 is annotated as a pseudogene. The CDR3 covers 16 residues. CDR3 bases: TGTGCCAGCAGCAAAACCCCCGGGGGAGGCAATCAGCCCCAGCATTTT. As protein: CASSKTPGGGNQPQHF.

Worth noting for this clone: At one end, the junction sequence differs from germline, possibly due to a read error. The chain carries TRBV6-1 and TRBJ1-1; D is undetermined. Germline-derived CDR1 and CDR2 are MNHNS and SASEGT. This CDR3 region has 13 residues. The CDR3 DNA reads as TGTGCCAGCAGGGAAGCCTGGAACACTGAAGCTTTCTTT. Translation gives CASREAWNTEAFF.

J is TRBJ1-5 and V is TRBV5-5, with D possibly being TRBD1 (6 bases). This CDR3 region has 14 residues. In germline, CDR1 is SGHKS, CDR2 YYEKEE (reference sequence). V shed 4 bases and J shed 5 bases, with 13 bases lying between them. The CDR3 DNA follows: TGTGCCAGCAGCCCGCCGGGGGCGGATCAGCCCCAGCATTTT. Its translation: CASSPPGADQPQHF.

The V call is TRBV15, the J call TRBJ1-5, with 7 nucleotides matching TRBD1. The germline V gene encodes CDR1 LNHNV and CDR2 YYDKDF (reference sequence). This CDR3 has 16 amino acids. Unmatched junction bases numbered 7, after V lost 5 bases and J lost 0 bases. The CDR3 DNA reads TGTGCCACCAGCGTAGGGGGCCTCTATAGCAATCAGCCCCAGCATTTT. Protein: CATSVGGLYSNQPQHF.

The rearrangement uses TRBV7-9 and TRBJ2-1, with D unresolved. V dropped 5 bases and J dropped 9 bases, with 14 bases sitting between them. The CDR3 has 13 amino acids. The V gene's germline CDR1 is SEHNR and CDR2 FQNEAQ (reference sequence). For the CDR3, the DNA is TGTGCCAGCAGCCCCCGGAGAGAAACTGAGCAGTTCTTC. It yields the protein CASSPRRETEQFF.

This sequence joins TRBV2 and TRBJ2-2; D may match TRBD1 or TRBD2 (5 bases each). Germline CDR1 is SNHLY and CDR2 is FYNNEI. The V and J ends lost 6 bases and 2 bases respectively, with 13 bases between them. CDR3 length equals 15 residues. CDR3 sequence (DNA): TGTGCCAGCAGGGGGGACGGTGGCAACACCGGGGAGCTGTTTTTT. Protein product: CASRGDGGNTGELFF. Full variable domain (rest looked up from reference TRBV2 and TRBJ2-2): EPEVTQTPSHQVTQMGQEVILRCVPISNHLYFYWYRQILGQKVEFLVSFYNNEISEKSEIFDDQFSVERPDGSNFTLKIRSTKLEDSAMYFCASRGDGGNTGELFFGEGSRLTVL.

The genes are TRBV3-1 (or the pseudogene TRBV3-2) and TRBJ2-3; 10 bases line up with TRBD2. The CDR3 consists of 16 residues. Trimming removed 1 base from V and 4 bases from J; junction bases left unmatched: 5. Germline V gives CDR1 LGHDT, CDR2 YNNKEL (reference sequence). CDR3 in amino acids: CASSQVASGRSDTQYF. The CDR3 nucleotides read TGTGCCAGCAGCCAAGTCGCTAGCGGGAGATCAGATACGCAGTATTTT.

J is TRBJ1-2 and V is TRBV9, with D possibly matching TRBD1 (6 bases). The CDR3 spans 13 residues. Per germline, CDR1 SGDLS and CDR2 YYNGEE. V was pared by 4 bases and J by 7 bases, with 14 bases between. The DNA of the CDR3 is TGTGCCAGCAGCCCCCCAGTGGGGGCTGGCTACACCTTC. Protein: CASSPPVGAGYTF.

This chain joins TRBV5-6 and TRBJ2-2; TRBD1 matches 7 bases. The germline V gene has CDR1 SGHDT and CDR2 YYEEEE. The CDR3 covers 12 residues. Trimming cost V 4 bases and J 9 bases; bases outside gene matches: 3. In nucleotides, the CDR3 is TGTGCCAGCAGCGTGACAGGGTGGGAGCTGTTTTTT. Encoded protein: CASSVTGWELFF. Supplemented by reference TRBV5-6 and TRBJ2-2, the full variable domain reads DAGVTQSPTHLIKTRGQQVTLRCSPKSGHDTVSWYQQALGQGPQFIFQYYEEEERQRGNFPDRFSGHQFPNYSSELNVNALLLGDSALYLCASSVTGWELFFGEGSRLTVL.

The genes are TRBV2 and TRBJ1-5; D is unclear. Trimming pared 6 bases from V and 4 bases from J, leaving 10 bases between. The CDR3 has 13 amino acids. Germline V gene sequence: CDR1 SNHLY, CDR2 FYNNEI. The DNA of the CDR3 is TGTGCCAGCAGCGAACAAGGGAATCAGCCCCAGCATTTT. Its translation is CASSEQGNQPQHF.

This chain joins TRBV3-1 (or the pseudogene TRBV3-2) and TRBJ2-7, with 8 bases aligning to TRBD1. With 2 bases clipped from V and 0 bases from J, the junction kept 9 bases outside the gene matches. This CDR3 has 17 amino acids. CDR1 and CDR2 (germline): LGHDT, YNNKEL (reference sequence). CDR3 sequence reads: CASSQKGDRSSSYEQYF. CDR3 sequence (DNA): TGTGCCAGCAGCCAAAAGGGGGACAGGAGTAGCTCCTACGAGCAGTACTTC.

The chain employs TRBV5-1 and TRBJ2-5; D gene uncertain. Germline values: CDR1 SGHRS, CDR2 YFSETQ. The length of the CDR3 is 11 residues. The ends were cut back, 1 base at V and 5 bases at J, with 3 bases in the middle. Here the CDR3 DNA reads TGCGCCAGCAGCTTGTTTGAGACCCAGTACTTC. This sequence encodes CASSLFETQYF.

V and J are TRBV28 and TRBJ2-1, with D unresolved. Germline CDR1 is MDHEN and CDR2 is SYDVKM. Between the trimmed V and J ends, which lost 10 bases and 10 bases, there was a span of 20 bases. The CDR3 has 13 residues. In DNA, the CDR3 is TGTGCCACCCTACCAGACATTAACTACGAGCAGTTCTTC. It codes for CATLPDINYEQFF.

The V gene is TRBV20-1, the J gene TRBJ1-1; D remains ambiguous. CDR1 and CDR2 (germline): DFQATT, SNEGSKA (reference sequence). This CDR3 comprises 8 residues. Trimming removed 4 bases from V and 8 bases from J, with 2 bases in between. For the CDR3, the DNA is TGCAGTGCTACGGAAGCTTTCTTT. As protein: CSATEAFF.

The V and J genes are TRBV4-2 and TRBJ2-2, with 11 bases lining up with TRBD1. This CDR3 is built from 17 residues. Germline V gives CDR1 LGHNA, CDR2 YNFKEQ. The ends lost 1 base at V and 6 bases at J; junction bases unmatched: 7. CDR3 in amino acids: CASSQGPPGQGAGELFF. Here the CDR3 DNA reads TGTGCCAGCAGCCAAGGTCCGCCGGGACAGGGGGCCGGGGAGCTGTTTTTT.

J is TRBJ2-7 and V is TRBV12-3 or TRBV12-4, with TRBD1 identical over 7 bases. The CDR3 runs 13 residues. V was pared by 7 bases and J by 1 base, with 4 bases of the junction left unmatched. The CDR3 loop is CASTLDRSYEQYF. As DNA, the CDR3 is TGTGCCAGCACCCTGGACAGGTCCTACGAGCAGTACTTC.

This clone turned up a few times. This same CDR3 is encoded by further DNA sequences in the sample. The chain recombines TRBV29-1 with TRBJ1-4, with 10 bases fitting TRBD1. Germline V gene lookup returns CDR1 SQVTM and CDR2 ANQGSEA. With V trimmed by 6 bases and J by 5 bases, 3 bases remained unmatched. CDR3 length: 13 amino acids. The CDR3, as DNA: TGCAGCGTGATGGGACAGGGGAATGAAAAACTGTTTTTT. Translation: CSVMGQGNEKLFF.

This chain joins TRBV2 and TRBJ2-1; D gene unclear. In germline, CDR1 is SNHLY, CDR2 FYNNEI. This CDR3 contains 11 residues. V lost 5 bases to trimming and J lost 7 bases, with 6 bases between them. DNA for the CDR3: TGTGCCAGCAGTTCCCAGAATGAGCAGTTCTTC. Translation gives CASSSQNEQFF.

The chain has TRBV18 and TRBJ2-3; a weak D match, TRBD2 (5 bases). The CDR3 length is 14 residues. The germline gives CDR1 KGHSH, CDR2 LQKENI. Trimming pared 8 bases from V and 2 bases from J, leaving 14 bases between. Here the CDR3 reads CASAEAGVTDTQYF. CDR3 in DNA: TGTGCCAGCGCCGAAGCCGGGGTCACAGATACGCAGTATTTT.

The chain joins TRBV7-3 to TRBJ1-5; a weak D match, TRBD1 (5 bases). The CDR3 runs to 14 residues. The V end was cut by 1 base, the J end by 8 bases, with 12 bases between. Looked up from germline, CDR1 is SGHTA and CDR2 is FQGTGA. The CDR3 DNA sequence: TGTGCCAGCAGCTTAAATGCAGGGAGGGAGCCCCAGCATTTT. This gives the protein CASSLNAGREPQHF. The complete variable domain, with remaining parts taken from reference TRBV7-3 and TRBJ1-5, reads GAGVSQTPSNKVTEKGKYVELRCDPISGHTALYWYRQSLGQGPEFLIYFQGTGAADDSGLPNDRFFAVRPEGSVSTLKIQRTERGDSAVYLCASSLNAGREPQHFGDGTRLSIL.

The V and J genes are TRBV10-1 and TRBJ1-4; possibly TRBD1 for D (6 bases). The germline V and J ends were trimmed by 5 bases and 4 bases, with 11 bases remaining between them. CDR3 size: 14 residues. The germline CDR1 and CDR2 sequences are WNHNN and SYGVQD (reference sequence). The CDR3 here is CASSPGQSNEKLFF. The CDR3 DNA sequence: TGCGCCAGCAGTCCCGGACAGAGTAATGAAAAACTGTTTTTT.

The chain recombines TRBV2 with TRBJ2-5; possibly TRBD2 for D (6 bases). Trimming stripped 6 bases from V and 5 bases from J, with 13 bases between. The CDR3 runs 13 residues. Germline V gives CDR1 SNHLY, CDR2 FYNNEI. For the CDR3, the DNA is TGTGCCAGCAGCGCGGGAATCCGGGAGACCCAGTACTTC. It codes for CASSAGIRETQYF. The whole variable domain, remainder taken from reference TRBV2 and TRBJ2-5, is EPEVTQTPSHQVTQMGQEVILRCVPISNHLYFYWYRQILGQKVEFLVSFYNNEISEKSEIFDDQFSVERPDGSNFTLKIRSTKLEDSAMYFCASSAGIRETQYFGPGTRLLVL.